Listed below are T cell receptor beta chains from one sample, sequenced in a study of post-analysis software for immune sequencing data. Each CDR3 protein is one row after TCRdb ran MiXCR on the PCR reads. Of roughly 400,000 distinct CDR3 sequences in the sample, 35% to 45% were seen once. Sequenced material: blood. The origin of the receptors is a girl aged 2 to 10 with multiple sclerosis. Both conserved end residues are part of each CDR3. D genes are given only for firm matches. Expanded clones are given a class, and other clones once, few, many or no size at all.

clone_size	v_call	j_call	d_call	cdr3_aa	cdr3_nt
.	TRBV4-3	TRBJ1-2	.	CASSSYAGAANYGYTF	TGCGCCAGCAGCTCCTACGCAGGGGCCGCTAACTATGGCTACACCTTC
few	TRBV7-2	TRBJ1-2	.	CASSLGPYSDGYTF	TGTGCCAGCAGCCTGGGCCCCTACAGCGATGGCTACACCTTC
.	TRBV10-3	TRBJ2-1	TRBD1	CAISESEPRDRVNEQFF	TGTGCCATCAGTGAGTCCGAACCCCGAGACAGGGTCAATGAGCAGTTCTTC
.	TRBV7-3	TRBJ2-1	.	CASSADTYNEQFF	TGTGCCAGCAGCGCTGACACCTACAATGAGCAGTTCTTC
.	TRBV9	TRBJ1-5	TRBD1	CASSAGGTSNQPQHF	TGTGCCAGCAGCGCAGGGGGTACGAGCAATCAGCCCCAGCATTTT
once	TRBV24-1	TRBJ2-2	TRBD1	CATSDFPDRATGELFF	TGTGCCACCAGTGATTTCCCGGACAGGGCCACCGGGGAGCTGTTTTTT
.	TRBV6-5	TRBJ2-7	.	CASRPDWGNYEQYF	TGTGCCAGCAGGCCCGATTGGGGGAATTACGAGCAGTACTTC
.	TRBV7-7	TRBJ2-1	.	CASSDNDEQFF	TGTGCTAGCAGCGACAATGATGAGCAGTTCTTC
.	TRBV7-2	TRBJ2-3	.	CASSYPQGTLADTQYF	TGTGCCAGCAGCTACCCTCAAGGCACATTAGCGGATACGCAGTATTTT
few	TRBV29-1	TRBJ1-2	.	CSVRSQYGYTF	TGCAGCGTTCGCTCACAATATGGCTACACCTTC
.	TRBV5-1	TRBJ2-7	.	CASSLAGGRFYEQYF	TGCGCCAGCAGCTTGGCCGGGGGACGGTTCTACGAGCAGTACTTC
few	TRBV4-1	TRBJ2-7	TRBD2	CASSQVAGAYEQYF	TGCGCCAGCAGCCAGGTAGCGGGGGCTTACGAGCAGTACTTC
.	TRBV6-5	TRBJ1-5	.	CASSYGPPISNQPQHF	TGTGCCAGCAGTTACGGTCCTCCTATTAGCAATCAGCCCCAGCATTTT
.	TRBV10-3	TRBJ2-1	TRBD1	CANPLRDRVDEQFF	TGTGCCAACCCCCTCAGGGACAGGGTAGATGAGCAGTTCTTC
.	TRBV20-1	TRBJ1-6	TRBD1	CSARQGEASPLHF	TGCAGTGCTAGACAGGGGGAAGCTTCACCCCTCCACTTT
few	TRBV5-1	TRBJ2-1	.	CASSGDSKDEQFF	TGCGCCAGCTCGGGGGACAGTAAGGATGAGCAGTTCTTC
.	TRBV18	TRBJ2-3	.	CASSGSGPSTDTQYF	TGTGCCAGCTCAGGTAGCGGACCGAGCACAGATACGCAGTATTTT
.	TRBV7-9	TRBJ2-1	TRBD2	CASSSPTSGIHKQFF	TGTGCCAGCAGCTCCCCAACTAGCGGGATCCACAAGCAGTTCTTC
.	TRBV4-1	TRBJ2-7	.	CASSRLIGDHEQYF	TGCGCCAGCAGCCGGCTCATTGGGGACCACGAGCAGTACTTC
few	TRBV5-5	TRBJ1-1	TRBD1	CASSRGGSHLNTEAFF	TGTGCCAGCAGCCGAGGGGGCTCCCACCTGAACACTGAAGCTTTCTTT
.	TRBV29-1	TRBJ2-7	TRBD1	CSVSRDREYEQYF	TGCAGCGTCAGCCGGGACAGGGAGTACGAGCAGTACTTC
.	TRBV15	TRBJ2-7	.	CATSPTGSRRSYEQYF	TGTGCCACCAGTCCAACAGGGAGCCGTAGGTCCTACGAGCAGTACTTC
.	TRBV7-3	TRBJ2-5	TRBD2	CASSSSGVRETQYF	TGTGCCAGCAGCTCAAGCGGGGTGAGGGAGACCCAGTACTTC